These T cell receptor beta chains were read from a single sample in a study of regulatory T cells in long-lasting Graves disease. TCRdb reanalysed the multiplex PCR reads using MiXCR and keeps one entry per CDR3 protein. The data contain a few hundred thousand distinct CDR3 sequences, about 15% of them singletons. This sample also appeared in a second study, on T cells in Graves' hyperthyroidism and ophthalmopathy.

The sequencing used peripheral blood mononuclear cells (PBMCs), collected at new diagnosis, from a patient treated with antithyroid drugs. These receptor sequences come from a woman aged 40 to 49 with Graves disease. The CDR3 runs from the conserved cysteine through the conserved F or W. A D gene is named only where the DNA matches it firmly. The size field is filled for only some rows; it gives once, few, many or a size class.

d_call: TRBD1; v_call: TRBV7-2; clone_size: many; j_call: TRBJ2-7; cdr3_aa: CASSSPRTGGEQYF; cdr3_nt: TGTGCCAGCAGCTCCCCCCGGACAGGGGGCGAGCAGTACTTC
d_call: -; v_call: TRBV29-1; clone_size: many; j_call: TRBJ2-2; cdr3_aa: CSVVGAWTPNTGELFF; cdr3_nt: TGCAGCGTTGTAGGTGCGTGGACACCGAACACCGGGGAGCTGTTTTTT
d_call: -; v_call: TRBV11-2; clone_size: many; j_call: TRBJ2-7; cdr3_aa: CASSAYGDYEQYF; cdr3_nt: TGTGCCAGCAGCGCATATGGGGACTACGAGCAGTACTTC
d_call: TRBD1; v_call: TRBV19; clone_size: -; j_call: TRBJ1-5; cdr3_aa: CASQTLLTGPHQPQHF; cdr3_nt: TGTGCCAGCCAAACCCTCCTGACAGGGCCACATCAGCCCCAGCATTTT
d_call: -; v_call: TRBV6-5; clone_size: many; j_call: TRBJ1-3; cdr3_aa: CASSLGRPHGNTIYF; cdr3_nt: TGTGCCAGCAGTTTGGGCCGGCCTCATGGAAACACCATATATTTT
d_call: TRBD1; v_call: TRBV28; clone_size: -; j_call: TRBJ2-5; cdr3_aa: CATSYHRGETQYF; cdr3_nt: TGTGCCACCTCCTACCACAGGGGAGAGACCCAGTACTTC
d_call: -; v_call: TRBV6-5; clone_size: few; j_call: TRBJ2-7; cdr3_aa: CASSYSSRTSYEQYF; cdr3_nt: TGTGCCAGCAGTTACTCTAGCAGGACCTCCTACGAGCAGTACTTC
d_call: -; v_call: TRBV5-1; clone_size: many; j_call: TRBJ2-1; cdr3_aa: CASSSGQTYNEQFF; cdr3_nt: TGCGCCAGCAGTTCGGGACAAACCTACAATGAGCAGTTCTTC
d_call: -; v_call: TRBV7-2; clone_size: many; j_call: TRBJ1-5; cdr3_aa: CASSAHNQPQHF; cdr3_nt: TGTGCCAGCAGCGCCCACAATCAGCCCCAGCATTTT
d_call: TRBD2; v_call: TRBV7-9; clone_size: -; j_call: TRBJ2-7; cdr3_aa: CASSPRAGWEQYF; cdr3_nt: TGTGCCAGCAGCCCCCGAGCGGGATGGGAGCAGTACTTC
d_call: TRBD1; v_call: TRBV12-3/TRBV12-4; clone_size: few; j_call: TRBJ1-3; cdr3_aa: CASSQWDRDSGNTIYF; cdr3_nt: TGTGCCAGCAGTCAGTGGGACAGAGACTCTGGAAACACCATATATTTT
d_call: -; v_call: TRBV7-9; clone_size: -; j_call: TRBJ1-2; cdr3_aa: CASSPRENSNYGYTF; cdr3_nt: TGTGCCAGCAGCCCCCGAGAGAATTCTAACTATGGCTACACCTTC
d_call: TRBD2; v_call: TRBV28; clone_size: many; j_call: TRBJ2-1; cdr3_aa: CASSLTGGRSYNEQFF; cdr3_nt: TGTGCCAGCAGTTTGACCGGCGGGAGGTCCTACAATGAGCAGTTCTTC
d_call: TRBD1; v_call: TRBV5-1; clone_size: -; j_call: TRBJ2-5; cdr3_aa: CASSPGQGLGQETQYF; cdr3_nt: TGCGCCAGCAGCCCAGGACAGGGATTGGGTCAGGAGACCCAGTACTTC
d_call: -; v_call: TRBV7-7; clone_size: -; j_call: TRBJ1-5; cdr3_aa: CASSLGGHSNQPQHF; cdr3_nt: TGTGCTAGCAGCTTAGGGGGGCATAGCAATCAGCCCCAGCATTTT
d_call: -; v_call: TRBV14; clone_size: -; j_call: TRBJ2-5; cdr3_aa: CASSQEMGPGETQYF; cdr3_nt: TGTGCCAGCAGCCAAGAGATGGGTCCGGGAGAGACCCAGTACTTC
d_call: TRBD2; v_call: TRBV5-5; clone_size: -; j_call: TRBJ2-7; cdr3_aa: CASSWGGVRNEQYF; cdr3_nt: TGTGCCAGCAGCTGGGGAGGGGTGCGTAACGAGCAGTACTTC
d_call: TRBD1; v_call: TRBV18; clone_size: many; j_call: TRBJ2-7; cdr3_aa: CASSLTTGPSYEQYF; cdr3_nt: TGTGCCAGCTCGTTAACGACAGGGCCGTCCTACGAGCAGTACTTC
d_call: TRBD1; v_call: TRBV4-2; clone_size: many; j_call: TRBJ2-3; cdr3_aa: CASSQRTGNTQYF; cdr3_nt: TGTGCCAGCAGCCAGAGGACAGGGAATACGCAGTATTTT
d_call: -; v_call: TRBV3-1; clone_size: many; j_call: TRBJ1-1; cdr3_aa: CASSQVQGGAFF; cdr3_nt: TGTGCCAGCAGCCAAGTACAGGGAGGAGCTTTCTTT
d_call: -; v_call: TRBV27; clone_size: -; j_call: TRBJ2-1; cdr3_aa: CGTGDLAGVGNEQFF; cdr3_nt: TGTGGGACAGGGGACCTAGCGGGAGTTGGTAATGAGCAGTTCTTC
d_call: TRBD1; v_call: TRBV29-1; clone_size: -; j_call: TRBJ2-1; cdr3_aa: CSVVPGTGGSSYNEQFF; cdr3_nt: TGCAGCGTTGTCCCCGGGACAGGGGGGAGCTCCTACAATGAGCAGTTCTTC
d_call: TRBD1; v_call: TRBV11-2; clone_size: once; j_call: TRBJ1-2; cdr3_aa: CASSSGTGLDF; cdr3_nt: TGTGCCAGCAGCTCAGGGACAGGGCTGGACTTC
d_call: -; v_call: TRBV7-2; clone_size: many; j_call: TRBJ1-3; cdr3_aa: CASSETGLAGNTIYF; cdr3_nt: TGTGCCAGCAGCGAAACAGGGCTTGCTGGAAACACCATATATTTT
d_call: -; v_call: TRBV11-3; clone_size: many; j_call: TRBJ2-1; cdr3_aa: CASSPTGLSYNEQFF; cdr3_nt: TGTGCCAGCAGTCCGACGGGCTTATCCTACAATGAGCAGTTCTTC
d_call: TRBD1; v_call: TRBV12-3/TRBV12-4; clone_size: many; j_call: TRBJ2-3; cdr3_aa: CASSLSPGQGITDTQYF; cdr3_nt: TGTGCCAGCAGTCTATCTCCGGGACAGGGGATCACAGATACGCAGTATTTT
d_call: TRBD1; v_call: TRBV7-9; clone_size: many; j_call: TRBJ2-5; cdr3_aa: CASSFRGQGQETQYF; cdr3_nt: TGTGCCAGCAGCTTTAGAGGACAGGGACAAGAGACCCAGTACTTC
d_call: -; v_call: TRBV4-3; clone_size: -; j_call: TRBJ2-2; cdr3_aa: CASSQDLGDPPGTGELFF; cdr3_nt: TGCGCCAGCAGCCAAGATCTGGGGGACCCACCGGGCACCGGGGAGCTGTTTTTT
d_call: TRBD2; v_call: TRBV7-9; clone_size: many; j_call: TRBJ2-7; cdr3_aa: CASSSTSGRAYEQYF; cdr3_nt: TGTGCCAGCAGTTCGACTAGCGGGAGGGCCTACGAGCAGTACTTC
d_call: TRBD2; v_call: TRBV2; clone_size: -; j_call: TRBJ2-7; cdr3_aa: CASNGGGPTVRPYEQYF; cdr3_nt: TGTGCCAGCAACGGGGGAGGGCCGACGGTTCGCCCCTACGAGCAGTACTTC
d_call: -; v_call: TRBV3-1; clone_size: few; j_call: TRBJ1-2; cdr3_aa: CASSRDRLYGYTF; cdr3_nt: TGTGCCAGCAGCCGAGACCGGCTGTATGGCTACACCTTC
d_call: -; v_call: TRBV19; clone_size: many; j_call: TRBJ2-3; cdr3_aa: CASSNFLSEGAASTDTQYF; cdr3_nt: TGTGCCAGTAGTAACTTCCTTTCGGAGGGGGCGGCTAGCACAGATACGCAGTATTTT
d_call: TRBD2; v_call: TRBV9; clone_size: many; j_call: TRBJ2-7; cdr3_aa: CASGGSGMGEQYF; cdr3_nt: TGTGCCAGCGGGGGTAGCGGGATGGGCGAGCAGTACTTC
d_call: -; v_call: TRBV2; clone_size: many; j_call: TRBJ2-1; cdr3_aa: CASSETRYNEQFF; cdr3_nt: TGTGCCAGCAGTGAAACACGCTACAATGAGCAGTTCTTC
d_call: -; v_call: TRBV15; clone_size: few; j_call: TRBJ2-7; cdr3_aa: CATSRDRHRGGNYEQYF; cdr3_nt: TGTGCCACCAGCAGAGATCGACACCGGGGAGGAAACTACGAGCAGTACTTC
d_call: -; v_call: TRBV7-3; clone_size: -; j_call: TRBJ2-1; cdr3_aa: CASSLGDTNYNEQFF; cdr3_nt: TGTGCCAGCAGCTTAGGGGACACCAACTACAATGAGCAGTTCTTC
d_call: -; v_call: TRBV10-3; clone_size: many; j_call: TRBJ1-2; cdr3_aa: CAISETQGNGYTF; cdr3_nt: TGTGCCATCAGTGAGACTCAGGGAAACGGCTACACCTTC
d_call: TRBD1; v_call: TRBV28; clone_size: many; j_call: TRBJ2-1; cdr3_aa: CASSSPRDRGDNEQFF; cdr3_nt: TGTGCCAGCAGTTCCCCCCGGGACAGGGGGGACAATGAGCAGTTCTTC
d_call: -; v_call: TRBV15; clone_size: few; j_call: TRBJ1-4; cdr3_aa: CATSSTGSGNEKLFF; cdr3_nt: TGTGCCACCAGCAGTACAGGTTCTGGTAATGAAAAACTGTTTTTT
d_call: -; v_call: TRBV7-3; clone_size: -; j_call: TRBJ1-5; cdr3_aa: CASTRIGQPNQPQHF; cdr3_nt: TGTGCCAGCACCAGAATAGGACAGCCAAATCAGCCCCAGCATTTT
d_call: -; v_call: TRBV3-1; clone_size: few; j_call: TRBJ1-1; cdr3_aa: CASSLSRVQWGTEAFF; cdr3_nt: TGTGCCAGCAGCCTCAGCCGGGTCCAATGGGGCACTGAAGCTTTCTTT
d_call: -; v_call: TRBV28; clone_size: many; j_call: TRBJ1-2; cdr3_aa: CASSSSLQGYGYTF; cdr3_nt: TGTGCCAGCAGCTCCAGTCTACAGGGCTATGGCTACACCTTC